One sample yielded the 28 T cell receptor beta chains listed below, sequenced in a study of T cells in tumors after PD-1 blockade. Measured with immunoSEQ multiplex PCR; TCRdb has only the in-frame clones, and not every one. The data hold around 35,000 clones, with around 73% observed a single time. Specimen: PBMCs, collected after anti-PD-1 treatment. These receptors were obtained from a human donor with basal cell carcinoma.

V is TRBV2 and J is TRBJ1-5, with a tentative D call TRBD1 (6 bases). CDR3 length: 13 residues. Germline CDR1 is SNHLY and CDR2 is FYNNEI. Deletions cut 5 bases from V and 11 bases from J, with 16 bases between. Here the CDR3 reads CASSQRGEEAQHF. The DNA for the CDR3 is TGTGCCAGCAGTCAAAGGGGGGAGGAAGCCCAGCATTTT.

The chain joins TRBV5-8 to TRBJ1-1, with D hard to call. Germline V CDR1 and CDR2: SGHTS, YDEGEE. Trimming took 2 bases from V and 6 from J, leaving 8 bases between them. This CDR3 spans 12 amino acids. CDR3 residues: CASSFRRAEAFF. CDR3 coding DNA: TGTGCCAGCAGCTTCCGGCGGGCTGAAGCTTTCTTT.

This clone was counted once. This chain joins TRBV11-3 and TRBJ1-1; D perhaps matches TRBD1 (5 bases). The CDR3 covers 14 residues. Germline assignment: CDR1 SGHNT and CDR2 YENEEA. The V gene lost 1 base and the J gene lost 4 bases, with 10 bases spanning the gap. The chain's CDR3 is CASSLVAGSTEAFF. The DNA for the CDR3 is TGTGCCAGCAGCTTAGTTGCAGGGTCCACTGAAGCTTTCTTT.

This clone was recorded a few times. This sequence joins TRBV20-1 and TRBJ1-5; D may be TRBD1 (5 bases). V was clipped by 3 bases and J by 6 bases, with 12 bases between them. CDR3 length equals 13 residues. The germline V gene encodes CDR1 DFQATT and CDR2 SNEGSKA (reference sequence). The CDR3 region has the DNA TGCAGTGCTAGTGCAGGGCCAGGTCAGCCCCAGCATTTT. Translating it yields CSASAGPGQPQHF.

The DNA for the CDR3 is TGTGCCAGCAGTTACCTGCCCCGGGGGGCCGGGGATGAGCAGTTCTTC. Encoded protein: CASSYLPRGAGDEQFF. The genes are TRBV6-2 or TRBV6-3 and TRBJ2-1; possible D gene TRBD2, 7 bases. This CDR3 spans 16 amino acids. The V end was cut by 2 bases, the J end by 8 bases, with 19 bases between. Germline V CDR1 and CDR2: MNHEY, SVGEGT.

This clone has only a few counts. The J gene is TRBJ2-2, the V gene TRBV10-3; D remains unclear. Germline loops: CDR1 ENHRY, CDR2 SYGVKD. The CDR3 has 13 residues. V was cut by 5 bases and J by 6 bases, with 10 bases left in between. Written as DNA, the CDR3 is TGTGCCATCAGTTTACGGGCTGCCGGGGAGCTGTTTTTT. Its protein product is CAISLRAAGELFF.

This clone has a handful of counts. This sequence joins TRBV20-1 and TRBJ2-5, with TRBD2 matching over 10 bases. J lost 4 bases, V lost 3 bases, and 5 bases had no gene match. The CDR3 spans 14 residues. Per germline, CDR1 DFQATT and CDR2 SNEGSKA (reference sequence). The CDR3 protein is CSASGLAGVETQYF. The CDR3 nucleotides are TGCAGTGCTAGTGGTCTAGCGGGAGTAGAGACCCAGTACTTC.

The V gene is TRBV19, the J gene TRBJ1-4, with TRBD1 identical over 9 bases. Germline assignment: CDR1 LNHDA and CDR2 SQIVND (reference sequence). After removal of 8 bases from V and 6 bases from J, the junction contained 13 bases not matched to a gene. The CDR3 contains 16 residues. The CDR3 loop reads CASGLPGTGTYEKLFF. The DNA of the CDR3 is TGTGCCAGTGGGTTACCCGGGACAGGGACATATGAAAAACTGTTTTTT.

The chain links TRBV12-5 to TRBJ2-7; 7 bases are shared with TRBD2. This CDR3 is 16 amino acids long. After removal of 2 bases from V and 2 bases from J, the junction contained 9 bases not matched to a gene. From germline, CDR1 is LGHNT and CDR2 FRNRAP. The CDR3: CASGLSSGGGAYEQYF. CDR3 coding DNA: TGTGCTAGTGGTTTGAGTTCTGGGGGGGGAGCCTACGAGCAGTACTTC.

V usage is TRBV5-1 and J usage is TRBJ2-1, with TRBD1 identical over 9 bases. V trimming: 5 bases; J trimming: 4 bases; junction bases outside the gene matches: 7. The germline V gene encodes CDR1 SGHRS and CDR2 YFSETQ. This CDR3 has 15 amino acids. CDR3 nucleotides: TGCGCCAGCAGGGCGGGACAGGGTGATTACAATGAGCAGTTCTTC. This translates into CASRAGQGDYNEQFF.

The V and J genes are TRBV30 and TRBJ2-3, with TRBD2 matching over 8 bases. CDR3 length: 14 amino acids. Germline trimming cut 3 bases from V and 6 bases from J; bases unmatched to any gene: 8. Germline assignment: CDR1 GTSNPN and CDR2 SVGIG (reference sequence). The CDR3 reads CAWSSTGGSDTQYF. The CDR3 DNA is TGTGCCTGGAGCTCAACGGGGGGGTCCGATACGCAGTATTTT.

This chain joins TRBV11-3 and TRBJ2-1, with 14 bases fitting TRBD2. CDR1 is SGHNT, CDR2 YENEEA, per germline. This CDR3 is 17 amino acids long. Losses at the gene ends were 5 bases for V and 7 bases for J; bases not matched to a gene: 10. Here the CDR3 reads CASSVRLAGGLWNEQFF. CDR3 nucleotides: TGTGCCAGCAGCGTTCGACTAGCGGGGGGGCTATGGAATGAGCAGTTCTTC.

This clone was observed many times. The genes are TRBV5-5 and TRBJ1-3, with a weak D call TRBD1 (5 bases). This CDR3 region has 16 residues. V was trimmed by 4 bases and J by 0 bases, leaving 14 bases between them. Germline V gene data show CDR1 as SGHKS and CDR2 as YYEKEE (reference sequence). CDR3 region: CASSDYRSRSGNTIYF. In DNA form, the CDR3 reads TGTGCCAGCAGCGACTACAGGAGTCGCTCTGGAAACACCATATATTTT.

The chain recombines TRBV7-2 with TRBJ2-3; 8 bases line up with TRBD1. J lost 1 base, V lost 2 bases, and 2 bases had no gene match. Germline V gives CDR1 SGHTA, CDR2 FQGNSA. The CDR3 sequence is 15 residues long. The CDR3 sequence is CASSLLTGGTDTQYF. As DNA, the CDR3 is TGTGCCAGCAGCTTACTGACAGGGGGCACAGATACGCAGTATTTT.

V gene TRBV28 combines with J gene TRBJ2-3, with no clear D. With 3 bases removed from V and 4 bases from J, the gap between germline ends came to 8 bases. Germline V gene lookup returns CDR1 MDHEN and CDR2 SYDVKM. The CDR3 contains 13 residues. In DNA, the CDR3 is TGTGCCAGCAGTTTTGGTCCAGCAGATACGCAGTATTTT. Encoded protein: CASSFGPADTQYF.

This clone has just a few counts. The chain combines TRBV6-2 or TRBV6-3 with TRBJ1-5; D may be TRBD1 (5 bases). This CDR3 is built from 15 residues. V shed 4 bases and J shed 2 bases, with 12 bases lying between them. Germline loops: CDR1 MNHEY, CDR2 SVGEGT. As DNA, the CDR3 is TGTGCCAGCAGTTGGGGGGGGAGTGGCAATCAGCCCCAGCATTTT. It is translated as CASSWGGSGNQPQHF.

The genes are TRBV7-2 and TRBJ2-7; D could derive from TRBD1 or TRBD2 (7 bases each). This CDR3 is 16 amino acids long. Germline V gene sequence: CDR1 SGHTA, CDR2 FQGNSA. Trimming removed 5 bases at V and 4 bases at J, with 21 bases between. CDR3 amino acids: CASSTRTSARGYEQYF. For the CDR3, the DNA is TGTGCCAGCAGCACTCGCACTAGCGCCAGGGGGTACGAGCAGTACTTC.

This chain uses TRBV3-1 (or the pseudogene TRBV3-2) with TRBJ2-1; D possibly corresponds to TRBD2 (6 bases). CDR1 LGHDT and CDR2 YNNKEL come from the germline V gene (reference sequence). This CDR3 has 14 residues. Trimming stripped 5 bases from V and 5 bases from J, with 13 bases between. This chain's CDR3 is CASSFSGSDNEQFF. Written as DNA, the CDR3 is TGTGCCAGCAGCTTCAGCGGGTCGGACAATGAGCAGTTCTTC.

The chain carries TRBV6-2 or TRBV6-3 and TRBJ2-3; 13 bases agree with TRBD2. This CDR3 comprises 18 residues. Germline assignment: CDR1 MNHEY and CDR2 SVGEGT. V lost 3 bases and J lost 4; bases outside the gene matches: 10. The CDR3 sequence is CASSYPRLAGGIPDTQYF. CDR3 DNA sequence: TGTGCCAGCAGTTATCCGAGACTAGCGGGGGGTATCCCAGATACGCAGTATTTT.

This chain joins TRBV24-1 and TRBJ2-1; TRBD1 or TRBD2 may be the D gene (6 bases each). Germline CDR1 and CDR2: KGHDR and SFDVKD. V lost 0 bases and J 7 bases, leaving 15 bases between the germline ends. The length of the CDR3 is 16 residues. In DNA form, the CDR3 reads TGTGCCACCAGTGATTTGCTGACGGGGGCAGAAAATGAGCAGTTCTTC. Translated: CATSDLLTGAENEQFF.

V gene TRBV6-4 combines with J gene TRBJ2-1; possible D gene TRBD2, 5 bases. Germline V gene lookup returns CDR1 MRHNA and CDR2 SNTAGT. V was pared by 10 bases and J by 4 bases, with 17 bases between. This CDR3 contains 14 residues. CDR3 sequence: CANPGGPDYNEQFF. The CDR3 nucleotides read TGTGCCAACCCTGGCGGGCCTGATTACAATGAGCAGTTCTTC.

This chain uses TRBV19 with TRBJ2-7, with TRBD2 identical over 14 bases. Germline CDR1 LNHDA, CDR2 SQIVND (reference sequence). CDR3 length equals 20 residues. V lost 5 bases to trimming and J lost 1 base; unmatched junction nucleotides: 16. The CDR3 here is CASSLRWTSGRREGSYEQYF. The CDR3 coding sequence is TGTGCCAGTAGTCTTCGGTGGACTAGCGGGAGGCGGGAGGGTTCCTACGAGCAGTACTTC.

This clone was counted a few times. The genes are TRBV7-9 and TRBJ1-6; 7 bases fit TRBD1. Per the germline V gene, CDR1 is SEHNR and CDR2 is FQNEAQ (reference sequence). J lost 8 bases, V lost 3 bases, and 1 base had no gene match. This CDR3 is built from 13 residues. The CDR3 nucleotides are TGTGCCAGCAGCTTGCAGGGGGATTCACCCCTCCACTTT. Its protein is CASSLQGDSPLHF.

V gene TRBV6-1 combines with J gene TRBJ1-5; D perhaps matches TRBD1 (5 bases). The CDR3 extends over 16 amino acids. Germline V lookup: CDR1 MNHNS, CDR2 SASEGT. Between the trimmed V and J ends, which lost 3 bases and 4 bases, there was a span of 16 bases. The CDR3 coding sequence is TGTGCCAGCAGTGAGGTACGGGGGGTGAGGAATCAGCCCCAGCATTTT. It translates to CASSEVRGVRNQPQHF.

CDR3 coding DNA: TGTGCCACCAGTGATTTGGGGGTGAGAGAGCAGTTCTTC. Translated, it gives CATSDLGVREQFF. The V gene is TRBV24-1, the J gene TRBJ2-1; D is undetermined. Trimming took off 0 bases at V and 10 bases at J, with 9 bases between the two ends. CDR1 KGHDR and CDR2 SFDVKD come from the germline V gene. This CDR3 spans 13 amino acids.

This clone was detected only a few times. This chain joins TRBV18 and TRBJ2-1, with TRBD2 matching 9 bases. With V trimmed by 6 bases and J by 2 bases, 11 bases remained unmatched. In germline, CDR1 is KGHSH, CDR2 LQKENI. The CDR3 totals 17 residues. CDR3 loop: CASSLSIAGDPYNEQFF. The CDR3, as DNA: TGTGCCAGCTCTCTCAGCATAGCGGGAGACCCCTACAATGAGCAGTTCTTC.

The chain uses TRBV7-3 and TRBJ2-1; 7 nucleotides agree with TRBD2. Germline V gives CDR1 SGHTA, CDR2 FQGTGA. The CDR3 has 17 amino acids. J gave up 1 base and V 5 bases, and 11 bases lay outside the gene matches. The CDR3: CASSRTPRGESYNEQFF. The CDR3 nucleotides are TGTGCCAGCAGCCGAACGCCCCGGGGGGAATCCTACAATGAGCAGTTCTTC.

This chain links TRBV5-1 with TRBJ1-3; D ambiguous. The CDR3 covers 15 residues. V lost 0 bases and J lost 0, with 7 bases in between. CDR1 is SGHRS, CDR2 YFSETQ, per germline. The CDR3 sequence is CASSLEAGSGNTIYF. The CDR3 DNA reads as TGCGCCAGCAGCTTGGAGGCTGGCTCTGGAAACACCATATATTTT.